This T cell receptor beta chain was recorded in a study of T cell responses to AZD1222 COVID-19 vaccine (dated by TCRdb to the early 2020s). Regarding the study in general: AZD1222 recipients with second doses at about 4 weeks or about 12 weeks were pooled, because spike-specific TCR depth and breadth did not differ between schedules. TCR sequencing covered 233 trial participants: nearly 210 given two doses of AZD1222 and 26 given two doses of MenACWY control vaccine. Enrollment into the trials was organized by age into subgroups of 18-55, 56-69 and 70-plus years, and those subgroups contained approximately 150, 30 and 60 TCR-sequenced participants, respectively.

Per the germline V gene, MDHEN is the CDR1 and SYDVKM is the CDR2. V lost 4 bases and J lost 5 bases; the stretch between them is 17 bases long. The CDR3 spans 15 residues, from the cysteine through the phenylalanine. Of all the DNA, just the CDR3 is kept, 45 bases in frame from base 1. This clone was recorded a few times. There is no known antigen for this receptor. No per-base quality is available; no much larger clone lies one base away. Paper-wide results and their limitations: No day 14 peak-response samples were available, so repertoires were characterized only after the peak T cell response. Vaccine-associated CD4 TCRs spanned the whole spike protein, with dominant responses in regions 160-218 and 743-854. Most participants were white British and females outnumbered males, and the authors suggested that clonal diversity may have been underestimated. Conclusions about previously exposed vaccinees are limited, since just six AZD1222 recipients were seropositive for SARS-CoV-2 at baseline. Spike-specific TCR breadth and depth rose significantly after two AZD1222 doses compared with day 0 and with MenACWY recipients. Nearly half of unique spike-specific TCRs reportedly recognized epitopes outside regions mutated in the B.1.351 and B.1.1.7 variants. In the small 56-69-year group, the increase in depth fell short of significance, most likely because of low power.

The CDR3 regions of human TCRbeta chains were analyzed by immunosequencing. For the original study's pipeline: Repertoire TCRs were checked for matches against a reference library of SARS-CoV-2-specific TCRs that had been generated using the MIRA antigen-specificity platform. Breadth was defined as the fraction of unique TCRs that were SARS-CoV-2-associated. Depth was defined as the fraction of total T cells that were SARS-CoV-2-associated. Using the MIRA data, every spike-specific TCR was mapped to the spike region that the TCR reacted to and assigned to either a CD4 or a CD8 class. Log10-transformed breadth and depth values were compared by one-way ANOVA with Sidak's multiple comparisons tests. TCRdb took this table from immuneACCESS and kept in-frame rearrangements with V and J called. Such tables lack part of the clones; where checked against another copy, unresolved V genes explain under half of the gap, and the rest is unexplained. From that table come the V and J calls and clone size; the DNA was used to work out D and trimming. This sample has roughly 91,000 clones in its table, and roughly nine tenths of those were observed once. The ten most abundant clones make up 2% to 2.5% of the sample.

The time point label corresponds to: baseline before first vaccination. The vaccinee samples were drawn from two UK trials, COV001 and COV002, one of which was a single-blind randomized controlled phase 2/3 trial testing AZD1222 (ChAdOx1 nCoV-19) in healthy adults. For TCRbeta chain sequencing, PBMC samples from trial participants were taken at day 0 and at day 28 after the second dose. The sequence was collected from an adult in good health. The source material was peripheral blood, sampled on day 0 of AZD1222 vaccination. The V and J genes are TRBV28 and TRBJ1-2, with a tentative D gene TRBD1 over 5 matching bases. The DNA sequence is TGTGCCAGCAGTTCGGGCGCAAGTGGGACGTATGGCTACACCTTC. It translates to CASSSGASGTYGYTF.